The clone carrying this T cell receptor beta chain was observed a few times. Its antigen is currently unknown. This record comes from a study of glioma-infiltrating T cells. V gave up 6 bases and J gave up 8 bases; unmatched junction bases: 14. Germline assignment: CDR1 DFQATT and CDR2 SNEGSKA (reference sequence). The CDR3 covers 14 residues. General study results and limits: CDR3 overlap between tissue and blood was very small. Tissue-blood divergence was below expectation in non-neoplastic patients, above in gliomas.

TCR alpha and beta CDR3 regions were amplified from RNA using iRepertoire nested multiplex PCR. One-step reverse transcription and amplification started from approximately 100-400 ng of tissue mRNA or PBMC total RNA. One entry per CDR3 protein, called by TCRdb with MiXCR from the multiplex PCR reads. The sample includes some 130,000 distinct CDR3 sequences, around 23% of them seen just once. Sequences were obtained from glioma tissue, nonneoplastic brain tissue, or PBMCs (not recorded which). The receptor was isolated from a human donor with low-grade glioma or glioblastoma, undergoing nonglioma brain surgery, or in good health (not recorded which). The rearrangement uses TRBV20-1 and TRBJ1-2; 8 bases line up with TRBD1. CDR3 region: CSASPRQGKRGYTF. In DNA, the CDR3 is TGCAGTGCAAGCCCTCGACAGGGGAAGCGAGGCTACACCTTC.